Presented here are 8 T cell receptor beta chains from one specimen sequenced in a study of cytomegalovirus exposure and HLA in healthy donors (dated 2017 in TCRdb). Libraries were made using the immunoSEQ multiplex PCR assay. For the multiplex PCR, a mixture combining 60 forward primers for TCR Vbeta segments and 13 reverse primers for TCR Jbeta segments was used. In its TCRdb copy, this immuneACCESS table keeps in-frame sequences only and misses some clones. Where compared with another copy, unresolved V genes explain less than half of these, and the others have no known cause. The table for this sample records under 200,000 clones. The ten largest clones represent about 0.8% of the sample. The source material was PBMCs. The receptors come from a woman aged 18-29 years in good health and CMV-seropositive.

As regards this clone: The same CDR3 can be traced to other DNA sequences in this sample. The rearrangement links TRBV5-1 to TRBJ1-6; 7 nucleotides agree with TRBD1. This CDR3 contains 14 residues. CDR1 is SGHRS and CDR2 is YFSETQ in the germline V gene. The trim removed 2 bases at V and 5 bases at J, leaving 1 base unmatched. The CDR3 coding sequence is TGCGCCAGCAGCTTAGGACAGGATAATTCACCCCTCCACTTT. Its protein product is CASSLGQDNSPLHF.

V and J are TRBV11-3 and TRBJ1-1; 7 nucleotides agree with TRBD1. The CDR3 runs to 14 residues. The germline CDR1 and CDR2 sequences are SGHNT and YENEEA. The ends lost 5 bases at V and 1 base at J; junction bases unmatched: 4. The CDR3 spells CASSKDRPNTEAFF. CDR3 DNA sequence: TGTGCCAGCAGCAAGGACAGGCCGAACACTGAAGCTTTCTTT. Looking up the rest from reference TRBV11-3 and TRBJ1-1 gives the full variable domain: EAGVVQSPRYKIIEKKQPVAFWCNPISGHNTLYWYLQNLGQGPELLIRYENEEAVDDSQLPKDRFSAERLKGVDSTLKIQPAELGDSAVYLCASSKDRPNTEAFFGQGTRLTVV.

CDR3 sequence: CASSLVRGVYNEQFF. DNA for the CDR3: TGTGCCAGCAGCTTAGTTCGGGGGGTCTACAATGAGCAGTTCTTC. This chain connects TRBV7-9 to TRBJ2-1; TRBD2 matches 7 bases. V lost 1 base to trimming and J lost 3 bases; unmatched junction nucleotides: 3. CDR1 and CDR2 from the germline V gene are SEHNR and FQNEAQ (reference sequence). The CDR3 spans 15 residues. Full variable domain (remainder filled in from reference TRBV7-9 and TRBJ2-1): DTGVSQNPRHKITKRGQNVTFRCDPISEHNRLYWYRQTLGQGPEFLTYFQNEAQLEKSRLLSDRFSAERPKGSFSTLEIQRTEQGDSAMYLCASSLVRGVYNEQFFGPGTRLTVL.

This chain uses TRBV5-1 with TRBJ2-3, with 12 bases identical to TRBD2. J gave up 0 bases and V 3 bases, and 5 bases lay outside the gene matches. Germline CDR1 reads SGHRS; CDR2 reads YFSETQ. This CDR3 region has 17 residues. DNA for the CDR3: TGCGCCAGCAGCTCCGGGACTAGCGGGCACAGCACAGATACGCAGTATTTT. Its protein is CASSSGTSGHSTDTQYF.

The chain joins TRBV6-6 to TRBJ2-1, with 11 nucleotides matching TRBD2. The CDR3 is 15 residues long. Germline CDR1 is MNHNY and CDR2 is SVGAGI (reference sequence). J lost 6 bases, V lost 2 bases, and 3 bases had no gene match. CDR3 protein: CASSYTSGGGNEQFF. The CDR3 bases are TGTGCCAGCAGTTACACTAGCGGGGGCGGCAATGAGCAGTTCTTC.

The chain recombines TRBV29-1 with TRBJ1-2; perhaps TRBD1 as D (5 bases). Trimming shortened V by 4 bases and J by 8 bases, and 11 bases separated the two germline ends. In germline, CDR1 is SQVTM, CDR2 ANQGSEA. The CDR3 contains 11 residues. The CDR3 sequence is CSVGEGEGYTF. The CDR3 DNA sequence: TGCAGCGTTGGCGAAGGGGAAGGCTACACCTTC.

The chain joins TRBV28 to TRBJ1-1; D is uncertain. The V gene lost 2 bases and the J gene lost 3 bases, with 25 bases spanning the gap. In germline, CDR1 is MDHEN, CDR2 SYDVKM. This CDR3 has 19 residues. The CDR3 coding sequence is TGTGCCAGCAGTTTAAACCTCGGGAAGGCCCGACTTTATTACACTGAAGCTTTCTTT. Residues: CASSLNLGKARLYYTEAFF.

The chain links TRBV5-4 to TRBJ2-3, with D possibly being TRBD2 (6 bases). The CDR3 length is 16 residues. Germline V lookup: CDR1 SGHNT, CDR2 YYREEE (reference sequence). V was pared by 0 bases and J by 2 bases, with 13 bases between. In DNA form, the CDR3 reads TGTGCCAGCAGCTTGGGCGGGGCCCATAACACAGATACGCAGTATTTT. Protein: CASSLGGAHNTDTQYF.